Following are 27 T cell receptor beta chains from one sample sequenced in a study of memory CD4+ T cells and cytomegalovirus serostatus. TCRdb's table, derived via immunoSEQ multiplex PCR, lists solely in-frame clones and lacks some. The sample comprises some 46,000 clones, about 79% of which are singletons, and 0.95% to 1.3% rests with the top ten. The sort gate was single viable CD3+CD4+CD8-CD45RO+ cells for memory CD4+ T cells. Sequencing was carried out using memory CD4+ T cells from blood. These receptors originate from an adult in good health and CMV-seronegative.

This clone was seen a handful of times. The genes are TRBV6-5 and TRBJ1-5; D remains unclear. Trimming took off 10 bases at V and 1 base at J, with 17 bases between the two ends. The CDR3 has 15 residues. From germline, CDR1 is MNHEY and CDR2 SVGAGI. The CDR3 bases are TGTGCCAACAGAATTAACGAATCGAGCAATCAGCCCCAGCATTTT. Amino acids: CANRINESSNQPQHF.

This clone is a singleton in its sample. V usage is TRBV19 and J usage is TRBJ2-1; a weak D match, TRBD2 (7 bases). The V and J ends lost 7 bases and 2 bases respectively, with 12 bases between them. This CDR3 region has 14 residues. Germline values: CDR1 LNHDA, CDR2 SQIVND (reference sequence). The CDR3 reads CASIEGGPYNEQFF. The CDR3 bases are TGTGCCAGTATCGAGGGGGGGCCCTACAATGAGCAGTTCTTC.

This clone was picked up one time. The chain recombines TRBV2 with TRBJ1-6, with D tentatively TRBD1 (5 bases). Germline V lookup: CDR1 SNHLY, CDR2 FYNNEI. This CDR3 contains 15 residues. Trimming pared 0 bases from V and 7 bases from J, leaving 10 bases between. DNA of the CDR3: TGTGCCAGCAGTGAAGCGCCCTGGGGGAATTCACCCCTCCACTTT. Residues: CASSEAPWGNSPLHF.

V gene TRBV5-6 combines with J gene TRBJ2-5, with 8 bases aligning to TRBD1. This CDR3 is built from 13 residues. Germline V gene data show CDR1 as SGHDT and CDR2 as YYEEEE. J gave up 4 bases and V 2 bases, and 1 base lay outside the gene matches. The CDR3 DNA reads as TGTGCCAGCAGCTTTACAGGGGGAGAGACCCAGTACTTC. Its protein is CASSFTGGETQYF.

The CDR3 DNA is TGTGCCAGCAGTTCGACAGGGAATTCACCCCTCCACTTT. It specifies CASSSTGNSPLHF. The chain uses TRBV9 and TRBJ1-6; 7 nucleotides align to TRBD1. The J segment lost 7 bases and the V segment lost 5 bases, leaving 3 bases of the junction unmatched. The CDR3 runs 13 residues. The germline V gene has CDR1 SGDLS and CDR2 YYNGEE.

V and J are TRBV5-1 and TRBJ2-7, with D perhaps given as TRBD1 or TRBD2 (6 bases each). Germline CDR1 and CDR2: SGHRS and YFSETQ. This CDR3 region has 14 residues. The V and J ends lost 5 bases and 6 bases respectively, with 18 bases between them. Here the CDR3 DNA reads TGCGCCAGCAGTTCCCGGTCAGGAGGGGGCGAGCAGTACTTC. Its protein is CASSSRSGGGEQYF.

The chain couples TRBV5-6 to TRBJ2-7; no clear D gene. The CDR3 runs 13 residues. V lost 1 base to trimming and J lost 6 bases, with 11 bases between them. Germline V CDR1 and CDR2: SGHDT, YYEEEE. The CDR3 nucleotides are TGTGCCAGCAGCTTGCGGACGCGGACCGAGCAGTACTTC. Amino acids: CASSLRTRTEQYF.

This sequence joins TRBV5-4 and TRBJ2-4; D is perhaps TRBD1 (6 bases). Germline loops: CDR1 SGHNT, CDR2 YYREEE (reference sequence). The CDR3 has 13 residues. Trimming cost V 5 bases and J 6 bases, with 12 bases left between them. CDR3 nucleotide sequence: TGTGCCAGCAGTCGGGACAATATAAACATTCAGTACTTC. Protein sequence: CASSRDNINIQYF.

This clone has more than one count but fewer than ten. The chain recombines TRBV2 with TRBJ1-1; the D gene is possibly TRBD1 (6 bases). The V end was cut by 7 bases, the J end by 2 bases, with 11 bases between. In germline, CDR1 is SNHLY, CDR2 FYNNEI. The CDR3 consists of 13 residues. CDR3 nucleotide sequence: TGTGCCAGCACGAGGGGGGGTAACACTGAAGCTTTCTTT. Translating it yields CASTRGGNTEAFF.

The CDR3 reads CASSGVQGSYEQYF. CDR3 nucleotides: TGCGCCAGCAGCGGTGTCCAGGGATCCTACGAGCAGTACTTC. The rearrangement uses TRBV5-1 and TRBJ2-7; weak D call: TRBD1 (5 bases). The V gene's germline CDR1 is SGHRS and CDR2 YFSETQ. V lost 4 bases, J lost 1 base, and 12 bases lay in between. The length of the CDR3 is 14 residues.

The chain recombines TRBV11-2 with TRBJ2-5, with D perhaps given as TRBD1 or TRBD2 (6 bases each). Germline values: CDR1 SGHAT, CDR2 FQNNGV. The CDR3 runs 14 residues. V lost 3 bases and J lost 5, with 13 bases in between. DNA of the CDR3: TGTGCCAGCAGCTTGCAACGGGGGCAGGAGACCCAGTACTTC. This encodes CASSLQRGQETQYF.

The rearrangement uses TRBV30 and TRBJ1-1; 7 nucleotides match TRBD1. CDR1 is GTSNPN, CDR2 SVGIG, per germline (reference sequence). V shed 4 bases and J 4 bases; nucleotides not matched to a gene: 6. This CDR3 comprises 13 residues. The chain's CDR3 is CAWTRPGGTEAFF. CDR3 in DNA: TGTGCCTGGACCCGTCCAGGGGGCACTGAAGCTTTCTTT.

V gene TRBV18 combines with J gene TRBJ1-2, with a possible D match to TRBD1 (5 bases). This CDR3 contains 16 residues. Germline CDR1 reads KGHSH; CDR2 reads LQKENI. V lost 2 bases to trimming and J lost 5 bases, with 18 bases between them. The CDR3 loop is CASSPAGDPASYGYTF. The CDR3 nucleotides read TGTGCCAGCTCACCAGCGGGGGACCCCGCGTCTTATGGCTACACCTTC.

The chain is built from TRBV6-5 and TRBJ2-7; tentative D call: TRBD2 (6 bases). Per germline, CDR1 MNHEY and CDR2 SVGAGI. V lost 6 bases to trimming and J lost 0 bases, with 15 bases between them. This CDR3 is 15 amino acids long. This CDR3 is CASRRDPWHSYEQYF. The CDR3 DNA sequence: TGTGCCAGCAGGCGGGACCCATGGCACTCCTACGAGCAGTACTTC.

There are a few counts of this clone. The rearrangement uses TRBV2 and TRBJ1-3, with unresolved D. Germline CDR1 reads SNHLY; CDR2 reads FYNNEI. CDR3 length: 14 residues. V was pared by 4 bases and J by 4 bases, with 11 bases between. This CDR3 is CASSVIATGNTIYF. Here the CDR3 DNA reads TGTGCCAGCAGTGTAATAGCAACAGGAAACACCATATATTTT.

V gene TRBV5-6 combines with J gene TRBJ1-2; D may be TRBD1 (6 bases). Trimming pared 4 bases from V and 5 bases from J, leaving 18 bases between. This CDR3 region has 15 residues. CDR1 is SGHDT and CDR2 is YYEEEE in the germline V gene. CDR3 coding DNA: TGTGCCAGCAGCGGTAACAGGGTCATTACTTATGGCTACACCTTC. Its protein is CASSGNRVITYGYTF.

J is TRBJ2-7 and V is TRBV21-1. TRBV21-1 is assigned pseudogene status. The CDR3 contains 16 residues. CDR3 amino acids: CASINPRGLSSYEQYF. CDR3 DNA: TGTGCCAGCATCAATCCCCGGGGCTTAAGCTCCTACGAGCAGTACTTC.

The chain employs TRBV2 and TRBJ2-7, with no clear D. V was trimmed by 3 bases and J by 0 bases, leaving 9 bases between them. Per germline, CDR1 SNHLY and CDR2 FYNNEI. The CDR3 loop spans 14 amino acids. This chain's CDR3 is CASSEVRSSYEQYF. The CDR3 bases are TGTGCCAGCAGTGAGGTTCGAAGCTCCTACGAGCAGTACTTC.

The chain uses TRBV4-2 and TRBJ2-3, with D perhaps being TRBD1 or TRBD2 (5 bases each). Trimming cost V 4 bases and J 5 bases, with 13 bases left between them. The CDR3 contains 14 residues. CDR1 is LGHNA, CDR2 YNFKEQ, per germline. The CDR3 bases are TGTGCCAGCAGCCCCAAGAGGGGCCAAGATACGCAGTATTTT. It codes for CASSPKRGQDTQYF.

The CDR3 sequence is CASSLGPGTRRNEQFF. CDR3 DNA sequence: TGTGCCAGCAGCTTGGGCCCCGGGACTAGACGAAATGAGCAGTTCTTC. This rearrangement joins TRBV5-6 to TRBJ2-1; 8 bases fit TRBD2. Germline assignment: CDR1 SGHDT and CDR2 YYEEEE. This CDR3 has 16 amino acids. The V segment lost 0 bases and the J segment 7 bases; nucleotides outside the gene matches: 9.

The chain carries TRBV15 and TRBJ1-2; 10 positions agree with TRBD1. V gave up 1 base and J gave up 5 bases; unmatched junction bases: 4. The CDR3 sequence is 15 residues long. The germline CDR1 and CDR2 sequences are LNHNV and YYDKDF (reference sequence). Written as DNA, the CDR3 is TGTGCCACCAGCAGAGGAGGACAGGGGGTTTATGGCTACACCTTC. It yields the protein CATSRGGQGVYGYTF.

This chain connects TRBV5-6 to TRBJ2-3, with 11 bases fitting TRBD2. CDR1 and CDR2 (germline): SGHDT, YYEEEE. The J segment lost 4 bases and the V segment lost 4 bases, leaving 8 bases of the junction unmatched. The CDR3 runs to 16 residues. In DNA, the CDR3 is TGTGCCAGCAGCACGAGACTAGCGGGACTAGCAGATACGCAGTATTTT. Encoded protein: CASSTRLAGLADTQYF.

A single count supports this clone. This chain connects TRBV30 to TRBJ2-5; D is possibly TRBD2 (7 bases). There are 9 residues in the CDR3. In germline, CDR1 is GTSNPN, CDR2 SVGIG (reference sequence). This chain's CDR3 is CEGGETQYF. CDR3 DNA: TGTGAGGGGGGGGAGACCCAGTACTTC.

In this sample, this clone turned up once. The rearrangement joins TRBV7-2 to TRBJ1-2, with 9 positions matching TRBD1. V lost 3 bases and J lost 6; bases outside the gene matches: 2. Germline V gene lookup returns CDR1 SGHTA and CDR2 FQGNSA. There are 13 residues in the CDR3. The CDR3 sequence is CASSLGTGNGYTF. The CDR3 nucleotides are TGTGCCAGCAGCTTGGGGACAGGGAATGGCTACACCTTC.

V and J are TRBV13 and TRBJ2-5; D unresolved. CDR1 is PRHDT and CDR2 is FYEKMQ in the germline V gene (reference sequence). V was pared by 2 bases and J by 5 bases, with 6 bases between. This CDR3 has 12 residues. CDR3 loop: CASSLFSETQYF. The DNA for the CDR3 is TGTGCCAGCAGCTTATTTTCGGAGACCCAGTACTTC.

J is TRBJ2-1 and V is TRBV7-3; TRBD2 agrees at 8 bases. The CDR3 totals 12 residues. Trimming took 5 bases from V and 9 from J; bases not matched to a gene: 3. The germline V gene encodes CDR1 SGHTA and CDR2 FQGTGA. The CDR3 bases are TGTGCCAGCAGCCCGGGAGGGATTGAGCAGTTCTTC. Translated, it gives CASSPGGIEQFF. The full variable domain, with the rest looked up from reference TRBV7-3 and TRBJ2-1, is GAGVSQTPSNKVTEKGKYVELRCDPISGHTALYWYRQSLGQGPEFLIYFQGTGAADDSGLPNDRFFAVRPEGSVSTLKIQRTERGDSAVYLCASSPGGIEQFFGPGTRLTVL.

The rearrangement uses TRBV5-4 and TRBJ1-4; 8 bases agree with TRBD1. With 0 bases clipped from V and 7 bases from J, the junction kept 14 bases outside the gene matches. Germline V gene data show CDR1 as SGHNT and CDR2 as YYREEE (reference sequence). The CDR3 is made up of 18 amino acids. The DNA for the CDR3 is TGTGCCAGCAGCTTGGTCGGCAGCAGGGGGCGCGGAGCTGAAAAACTGTTTTTT. Translating it yields CASSLVGSRGRGAEKLFF.